This TCR beta chain came from a study of blood T cell repertoires in COVID-19. Turning to the study itself: The samples span acute and convalescent COVID-19 from the United States, Italy and Spain.

This CDR3 region has 17 residues. V was pared by 0 bases and J by 6 bases, with 12 bases of the junction left unmatched. Germline V CDR1 and CDR2: KGHSH, LQKENI. Methods used by the authors: Amplification of reference gene primers was used by the study to estimate nucleated cell counts. Sequencing used immunoSEQ multiplex PCR; TCRdb keeps in-frame clones, though not all of them. The V and J calls and clone size are taken from that table; D and trimming were inferred from the DNA. Here the sample spans about 110,000 clones, about 90% being singletons. Sequencing used peripheral blood. The origin of this receptor is a man aged 35 to 55 with active or convalescent COVID-19. The chain is built from TRBV18 and TRBJ1-2; TRBD1 aligns across 8 bases. This CDR3 reads CASSPPSGGKSLDGYTF. As DNA, the CDR3 is TGTGCCAGCTCACCACCTTCAGGGGGCAAGTCCTTGGATGGCTACACCTTC.